The 21 T cell receptor beta chains listed next were all sequenced from one sample in a study of prognosis after radiotherapy for stage I lung cancer. Multiplex PCR in two rounds served to amplify TCR beta CDR3 from genomic DNA. Gene-specific TRBV and TRBJ primers were used in PCR round one. One entry per CDR3 protein, called by TCRdb with MiXCR from the multiplex PCR reads. The data show 30,000 to 35,000 distinct CDR3 sequences, over 45% seen once. Sample: PBMCs, taken before or after stereotactic body radiation therapy (not recorded which). These receptors were collected from a donor aged 50 or older with non-small cell lung cancer.

This clonotype has a count of ten or more. A single base separates this from a much larger clone, so it may be a read error. V usage is TRBV9 and J usage is TRBJ2-1, with a tentative D call TRBD2 (6 bases). Germline values: CDR1 SGDLS, CDR2 YYNGEE. The CDR3 spans 15 residues. V lost 4 bases and J 3 bases, leaving 14 bases between the germline ends. The DNA for the CDR3 is TGTGCCAGCAGCTTGACTATCGGGAGCTACAATGAGCAGTTCTTC. Its protein product is CASSLTIGSYNEQFF.

This clonotype was picked up many times. The chain employs TRBV6-1 and TRBJ2-3; D gene unclear. The CDR3 spans 15 residues. The germline gives CDR1 MNHNS, CDR2 SASEGT. V was pared by 6 bases and J by 2 bases, with 15 bases between. CDR3 sequence reads: CASSLSPVDTDTQYF. Here the CDR3 DNA reads TGTGCCAGCAGCCTCAGCCCGGTGGACACAGATACGCAGTATTTT.

The table lists this clonotype with a count of one. Its ends do not fully match the called genes, so a read error is possible. The chain's CDR3 is CASSAKQGVLGNSPLHF. In nucleotides, the CDR3 is TGTGCCAGCAGTGCCAAACAGGGGGTCCTAGGGAATTCGCCCCTCCACTTT. This chain uses TRBV2 with TRBJ1-6; 8 bases agree with TRBD1. The CDR3 extends over 17 amino acids. Germline values: CDR1 SNHLY, CDR2 FYNNEI.

About this clonotype itself: This could be a read error, since a much larger clone is one nucleotide away. No conserved phenylalanine or tryptophan ends this CDR3, so it is likely a read error. V usage is TRBV7-2 and J usage is TRBJ2-5, with D perhaps matching TRBD1 or TRBD2 (5 bases each). The V end lost 0 bases, the J end lost 5 bases, and 19 bases lay between the germline ends. The CDR3 extends over 17 amino acids. Germline V gene lookup returns CDR1 SGHTA and CDR2 FQGNSA. The DNA for the CDR3 is TGTGCCAGCAGCTTAGCGAATGGGAGTCCGGGGACGGAGACCCAGTACCTC. Translation: CASSLANGSPGTETQYL.

This clonotype has at least ten counts. The chain uses TRBV30 and TRBJ2-1; 7 bases agree with TRBD2. The J segment lost 7 bases and the V segment lost 0 bases, leaving 3 bases of the junction unmatched. The CDR3 is 13 amino acids. Germline V gives CDR1 GTSNPN, CDR2 SVGIG (reference sequence). CDR3 DNA: TGTGCCTGGAGTGTAGGGAGGGTTAATGAGCAGTTCTTC. Its protein is CAWSVGRVNEQFF.

Only a few counts were recorded for this clonotype. The CDR3 protein is CASSSQTGNTPEQYF. The CDR3, as DNA: TGTGCCAGCAGCTCCCAGACAGGGAACACTCCCGAGCAGTACTTC. The rearrangement uses TRBV11-2 and TRBJ2-7, with 7 bases matching TRBD1. This CDR3 is built from 15 residues. Looked up from germline, CDR1 is SGHAT and CDR2 is FQNNGV. V dropped 4 bases and J dropped 6; count of bases not matched to a gene: 12.

This clonotype has a count of ten or more. The V and J genes are TRBV19 and TRBJ2-1, with D possibly being TRBD2 (5 bases). Germline V lookup: CDR1 LNHDA, CDR2 SQIVND (reference sequence). V dropped 0 bases and J dropped 0 bases, with 9 bases sitting between them. The CDR3 is 16 amino acids. The DNA of the CDR3 is TGTGCCAGTAGTATAGATCGGAGGAGCTCCTACAATGAGCAGTTCTTC. This gives the protein CASSIDRRSSYNEQFF.

This clonotype was counted ten times or more. The gene calls are TRBV18 and TRBJ2-5; D is possibly TRBD1 or TRBD2 (5 bases each). V lost 0 bases to trimming and J lost 1 base, with 9 bases between them. The CDR3 is 15 amino acids. Germline V gene lookup returns CDR1 KGHSH and CDR2 LQKENI. The CDR3 region is CASSPPQGPQETQYF. The CDR3 nucleotides read TGTGCCAGCTCACCACCGCAGGGACCCCAAGAGACCCAGTACTTC.

With regard to this clonotype: One end of the junction does not line up with germline, which may come from a read error. The chain links TRBV7-3 to TRBJ2-1; unclear D gene. CDR1 and CDR2 (germline): SGHTA, FQGTGA. The CDR3 is made up of 13 amino acids. As DNA, the CDR3 is TGTGCCAGCAGCTTAGGGCTATGGGATGAGCATTTCTTC. It translates to CASSLGLWDEHFF.

This clonotype appeared many times. This chain uses TRBV15 with TRBJ1-1, with 7 bases matching TRBD1. V shed 2 bases, J shed 1 base, and the junction held 4 bases outside the gene matches. The germline CDR1 and CDR2 sequences are LNHNV and YYDKDF (reference sequence). The length of the CDR3 is 15 residues. The CDR3 DNA reads TGTGCCACCAGCAGAAACCAGGGGGGGAACACTGAAGCTTTCTTT. Its translation is CATSRNQGGNTEAFF.

The rearrangement joins TRBV27 to TRBJ1-4, with 8 positions matching TRBD1. Germline values: CDR1 MNHEY, CDR2 SMNVEV (reference sequence). The V gene end was trimmed by 4 bases and the J gene end by 8 bases; junction bases not matched to a gene: 9. CDR3 length equals 15 residues. The CDR3: CASSWTGPRSEKLFF. As DNA, the CDR3 is TGTGCCAGCAGTTGGACAGGGCCTAGGAGCGAAAAACTGTTTTTT.

In its sample, this clonotype was seen many times. This chain joins TRBV12-3 or TRBV12-4 and TRBJ1-5, with unresolved D. The CDR3 is 12 amino acids. V was shortened by 5 bases and J by 11 bases, with 13 bases between the two germline ends. This CDR3 is CASSRGGRAQHF. DNA of the CDR3: TGTGCCAGCAGTCGGGGAGGGAGGGCCCAGCATTTT.

This clonotype was observed at least ten times. The gene calls are TRBV24-1 and TRBJ1-5; TRBD1 agrees at 8 bases. Germline assignment: CDR1 KGHDR and CDR2 SFDVKD. The V segment lost 3 bases and the J segment 0 bases; nucleotides outside the gene matches: 3. CDR3 size: 16 residues. The CDR3 here is CATSDPGQGSNQPQHF. The CDR3 bases are TGTGCCACCAGTGATCCCGGACAGGGTAGCAATCAGCCCCAGCATTTT.

This clonotype was detected many times. The chain recombines TRBV9 with TRBJ2-1; no firm D call. The CDR3 sequence is 15 residues long. In germline, CDR1 is SGDLS, CDR2 YYNGEE. Trimming removed 0 bases at V and 4 bases at J, with 11 bases between. The CDR3 loop is CASSVGPDEYNEQFF. The DNA of the CDR3 is TGTGCCAGCAGCGTAGGTCCGGACGAGTACAATGAGCAGTTCTTC. The full variable domain, completed using reference TRBV9 and TRBJ2-1, is DSGVTQTPKHLITATGQRVTLRCSPRSGDLSVYWYQQSLDQGLQFLIQYYNGEERAKGNILERFSAQQFPDLHSELNLSSLELGDSALYFCASSVGPDEYNEQFFGPGTRLTVL.

This clonotype was seen many times. V usage is TRBV9 and J usage is TRBJ1-1; no clear D gene. Per germline, CDR1 SGDLS and CDR2 YYNGEE. V lost 2 bases to trimming and J lost 0 bases, with 5 bases between them. CDR3 length: 13 amino acids. The CDR3 DNA sequence: TGTGCCAGCAGCGTGGATTTGAACACTGAAGCTTTCTTT. This codes for CASSVDLNTEAFF.

A word on this clonotype: The CDR3 ends on some other residue instead of the conserved phenylalanine or tryptophan, so this is likely a read error. The DNA is omitted, as the CDR3 cannot be located on it reliably, and the CDR3 follows TCRdb's listing. J is TRBJ2-7 and V is TRBV7-2; the table calls TRBD2, which could not be checked here. Germline V gene sequence: CDR1 SGHTA, CDR2 FQGNSA. The CDR3 length is 9 residues, termini included. The CDR3 loop reads CASSSTLAG.

As concerns this clonotype: A far larger clone lies a single base away; this is likely a read error. For the CDR3, the DNA is TGTTCCAGCAGCCCGGGCGTCAGCTATGGCTACACCTTC. This encodes CSSSPGVSYGYTF. The V and J genes are TRBV6-8 and TRBJ1-2; D not certain. The V gene's germline CDR1 is MNHGY and CDR2 SAAAGT. The CDR3 is 13 residues long.

About this clonotype: A read error likely explains this, since a far larger clone differs by one base. This sequence joins TRBV6-1 and TRBJ1-6; TRBD1 agrees at 9 bases. Germline CDR1 reads MNHNS; CDR2 reads SASEGT. The CDR3 contains 14 residues. The CDR3 loop reads CASSYRGRNSPIHF. CDR3 nucleotides: TGTGCCAGCAGTTACAGGGGGCGAAATTCACCCATCCACTTT.

The rearrangement uses TRBV6-1 and TRBJ1-5; TRBD1 matches at 8 bases. The CDR3 is 15 residues long. The V gene end was trimmed by 11 bases and the J gene end by 6 bases; junction bases not matched to a gene: 15. CDR1 and CDR2 (germline): MNHNS, SASEGT. As DNA, the CDR3 is TGTGCCGGCATCGACCAGGGGGCGAGGGTTCAGCCCCAGCATTTT. It is translated as CAGIDQGARVQPQHF.

This clonotype came up a few times. This sequence joins TRBV5-6 and TRBJ1-1, with 7 positions matching TRBD1. Trimming cost V 4 bases and J 5 bases; bases outside gene matches: 11. CDR3 length: 15 amino acids. Germline CDR1 is SGHDT and CDR2 is YYEEEE. For the CDR3, the DNA is TGTGCCAGCAGCGGCCGACAGGGTAGGGGAACTGAAGCTTTCTTT. Its translation: CASSGRQGRGTEAFF.

This clonotype was seen ten or more times. The chain has TRBV5-1 and TRBJ1-1, with D possibly being TRBD1 (6 bases). Looked up from germline, CDR1 is SGHRS and CDR2 is YFSETQ. This CDR3 spans 15 amino acids. The V and J ends lost 7 bases and 1 base respectively, with 17 bases between them. Here the CDR3 DNA reads TGCGCCAGCGGGTCTCAGGGGTTAGGGAACACTGAAGCTTTCTTT. Encoded protein: CASGSQGLGNTEAFF.